This is a list of T cell receptor beta chains from one sample in a study of a mutant IDH1 vaccine in newly diagnosed glioma. Assay used: immunoSEQ multiplex PCR; TCRdb lists only in-frame clones, some missing. The sample records tens of thousands of clones, about nine tenths being singletons. Their recognized antigens are unknown. The sample here was PBMCs, taken from a glioma patient whose treatment included an IDH1 peptide vaccine. These TCRs come from a woman aged 40 to 55 with glioma. Both conserved end residues are part of each CDR3. The D gene is left open where the match is weak. The size field is filled for only some rows; it gives once, few, many or a size class.

v_call	d_call	j_call	clone_size	cdr3_aa	cdr3_nt
TRBV5-1	-	TRBJ1-1	-	CASSTSNTEAFF	TGCGCCAGCAGCACCTCAAACACTGAAGCTTTCTTT
TRBV14	-	TRBJ2-6	few	CASSPLRQVPSGANVLTF	TGTGCCAGCAGCCCCCTGAGACAGGTACCCTCTGGGGCCAACGTCCTGACTTTC
TRBV4-1	TRBD2	TRBJ2-7	-	CASSQGAGGSYEQYF	TGCGCCAGCAGCCAAGGAGCGGGAGGGTCCTACGAGCAGTACTTC
TRBV2	-	TRBJ1-1	-	CASSPRTYPNTEAFF	TGTGCCAGCAGCCCTCGGACCTATCCGAACACTGAAGCTTTCTTT
TRBV7-9	TRBD1	TRBJ1-1	-	CASSLGTGNRFYTEAFF	TGTGCCAGCAGCTTGGGGACAGGCAACCGGTTCTACACTGAAGCTTTCTTT
TRBV29-1	-	TRBJ2-2	-	CSVDLRNPNTGELFF	TGCAGCGTTGATCTCCGGAACCCGAACACCGGGGAGCTGTTTTTT
TRBV10-1	-	TRBJ2-3	-	CASSESYTGRTDTQYF	TGCGCCAGCAGTGAGTCCTACACAGGGAGGACAGATACGCAGTATTTT
TRBV2	-	TRBJ1-1	once	CASSTETNTEAFF	TGTGCCAGCAGCACAGAAACGAACACTGAAGCTTTCTTT
TRBV7-2	-	TRBJ1-5	-	CASSWDGYQPQHF	TGTGCCAGCAGCTGGGACGGATATCAGCCCCAGCATTTT
TRBV30	TRBD1	TRBJ1-3	-	CALPSDRAGNTIYF	TGTGCCTTACCAAGCGACAGGGCTGGAAACACCATATATTTT
TRBV25-1	-	TRBJ1-4	-	CASSEYGNEKLFF	TGTGCCAGCAGTGAATATGGCAATGAAAAACTGTTTTTT
TRBV30	-	TRBJ2-3	once	CAWHKDKIGTDTQYF	TGTGCCTGGCATAAAGACAAAATCGGCACAGATACGCAGTATTTT
TRBV7-9	TRBD1	TRBJ1-1	-	CASQPPGTGHGGTEAFF	TGTGCCAGCCAACCTCCAGGGACAGGTCACGGGGGCACTGAAGCTTTCTTT
TRBV30	-	TRBJ1-1	-	CAWKEDRAFF	TGTGCCTGGAAGGAAGACAGAGCTTTCTTT
TRBV7-2	TRBD1	TRBJ1-6	-	CASSRDSSNSPLHF	TGTGCCAGCAGCCGGGACAGTTCCAATTCACCCCTCCACTTT
TRBV7-3	TRBD2	TRBJ2-3	-	CASSLWGTRRADTQYF	TGTGCCAGCAGCTTATGGGGGACTAGGAGGGCAGATACGCAGTATTTT
TRBV2	-	TRBJ2-3	-	CATRASLATDTQYF	TGTGCCACGAGGGCCTCCCTCGCTACAGATACGCAGTATTTT
TRBV10-3	TRBD2	TRBJ2-1	-	CAISDKREGQFNEQFF	TGTGCCATCAGTGATAAGCGGGAGGGCCAATTCAATGAGCAGTTCTTC
TRBV5-4	-	TRBJ1-5	once	CASSFSMRINQPQHF	TGTGCCAGCAGCTTTTCGATGCGTATTAATCAGCCCCAGCATTTT
TRBV2	TRBD1	TRBJ1-4	once	CASRDRSTNEKLFF	TGTGCCAGCAGGGACAGGAGCACTAATGAAAAACTGTTTTTT
TRBV5-5	-	TRBJ2-3	once	CASSPRQRSTDTQYF	TGTGCCAGCAGCCCTAGACAGAGAAGCACAGATACGCAGTATTTT
TRBV4-1	TRBD1	TRBJ2-5	-	CASSQVGGGLWETQYF	TGCGCCAGCAGCCAAGTAGGGGGCGGCCTGTGGGAGACCCAGTACTTC
TRBV6-6	-	TRBJ1-4	-	CASSSQNEKLFF	TGTGCCAGCAGTTCACAGAATGAAAAACTGTTTTTT
TRBV2	-	TRBJ1-4	few	CASKVGGNNEKLFF	TGTGCCAGCAAGGTCGGAGGGAACAATGAAAAACTGTTTTTT
TRBV6-5	-	TRBJ1-1	-	CASSYEGGFTEAFF	TGTGCCAGCAGTTACGAGGGAGGGTTTACTGAAGCTTTCTTT
TRBV7-2	TRBD2	TRBJ2-1	-	CASSSRTSGGLTYNEQFF	TGTGCCAGCAGCTCTAGGACTAGCGGGGGACTCACCTACAATGAGCAGTTCTTC
TRBV18	TRBD2	TRBJ2-5	once	CASSPLAGGKETQYF	TGTGCCAGCTCACCATTAGCGGGAGGCAAAGAGACCCAGTACTTC
TRBV30	-	TRBJ2-7	-	CAWRQGEGLIKYF	TGTGCCTGGAGGCAGGGGGAGGGTCTGATAAAGTACTTC
TRBV7-2	-	TRBJ2-5	-	CASSLGGGLETQYF	TGTGCCAGCAGCCTCGGAGGGGGCCTTGAGACCCAGTACTTC
TRBV7-6	-	TRBJ1-1	-	CASSLSAGRMAEAFF	TGTGCCAGCAGCTTAAGTGCCGGGAGAATGGCTGAAGCTTTCTTT